This T cell receptor (beta chain) was captured in a study of blood T cell repertoires in COVID-19. Clinical histories supplied by participants themselves formed the basis of cohort assignment. The CDR3 is 14 residues long. Losses at the gene ends were 8 bases for V and 4 bases for J; bases not matched to a gene: 11. Germline assignment: CDR1 SQVTM and CDR2 ANQGSEA. This clone was seen a handful of times. In the authors' methods: Amplification of reference gene primers provided the estimated nucleated cell counts. Clones were sequenced by immunoSEQ multiplex PCR, and TCRdb holds only the in-frame ones, with some missing. That table gives V, J and clone size, and the DNA gave D and trimming. The sample contains about 430,000 clones, nearly 90% of which appear only once.

The TCR sequence derives from a woman aged 18-29 years who had been exposed to COVID-19. The sequenced sample was PBMCs or T cells enriched from blood (not recorded which). This sequence joins TRBV29-1 and TRBJ1-5, with 7 positions matching TRBD1. The CDR3 sequence is CSIQTGNPNQPQHF. DNA for the CDR3: TGCAGCATCCAGACAGGGAATCCTAATCAGCCCCAGCATTTT.